The source of this T cell receptor (beta chain) is a study of radiotherapy plus CTLA-4 blockade in lung cancer. For the study at large: Objective responses were observed in approximately 20% of patients, and disease control was achieved by about 30%. Study-wide results and limits: Researchers report tumor-derived TCR clones expanding in blood after radiotherapy plus ipilimumab.

Germline trimming cut 5 bases from V and 1 base from J; bases unmatched to any gene: 2. The CDR3 totals 14 residues. Per germline, CDR1 SGHTA and CDR2 FQGNSA. About this clone itself: Its antigen is undetermined.

The method was immunoSEQ multiplex PCR; TCRdb's version includes in-frame clones alone and lacks a portion of them. The sample yields some 60,000 clones, around 80% seen once. Participants had chemo-refractory metastatic non-small-cell lung cancer and were treated with focal radiation plus ipilimumab CTLA-4 blockade. The sample in question was peripheral blood, obtained from a patient treated with radiotherapy plus ipilimumab. This sequence was found in a human donor with non-small cell lung cancer who had a complete response to radiotherapy plus ipilimumab. The V and J genes are TRBV7-2 and TRBJ1-5, with TRBD1 matching over 7 bases. The CDR3 region is CASSRQGSNQPQHF. CDR3 coding DNA: TGTGCCAGCAGCCGACAGGGCAGCAATCAGCCCCAGCATTTT.